This T cell receptor beta chain is drawn from a study of T-cell reconstitution after alpha-beta-depleted transplantation in children. The library targeted TCRbeta and was prepared with unique molecular identifiers. MiXCR, applied by TCRdb to the PCR reads, yields one record per CDR3 protein. The sample records around 200,000 distinct CDR3 sequences, roughly 9% being singletons. This CDR3 has 14 residues. The germline gives CDR1 ENHRY, CDR2 SYGVKD. The V and J ends lost 11 bases and 0 bases respectively, with 15 bases between them. Material: PBMCs from the stem cell graft donor, obtained from the stem cell graft. This rearrangement joins TRBV10-3 to TRBJ2-3; D remains ambiguous. The clonotype comes from a human donor who donated a stem cell graft to a child with acute lymphoblastic leukemia. The CDR3 protein is CAFCGVSSTDTQYF. As DNA, the CDR3 is TGTGCCTTCTGCGGCGTATCTAGCACAGATACGCAGTATTTT.